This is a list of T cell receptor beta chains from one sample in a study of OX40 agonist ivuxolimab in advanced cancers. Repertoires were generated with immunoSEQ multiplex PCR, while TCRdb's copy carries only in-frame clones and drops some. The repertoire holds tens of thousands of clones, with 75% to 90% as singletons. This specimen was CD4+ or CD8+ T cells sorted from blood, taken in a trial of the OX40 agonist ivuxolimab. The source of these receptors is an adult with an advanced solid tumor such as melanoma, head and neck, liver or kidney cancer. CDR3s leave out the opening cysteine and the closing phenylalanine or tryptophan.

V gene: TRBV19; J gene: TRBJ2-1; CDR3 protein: ASRNRDLHNEQF
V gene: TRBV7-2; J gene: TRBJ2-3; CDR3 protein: ASSPMTSTDTQY
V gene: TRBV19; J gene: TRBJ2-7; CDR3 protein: ASSIDNAYEQY
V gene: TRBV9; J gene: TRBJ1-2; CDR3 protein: ASSSLGTPASGYT
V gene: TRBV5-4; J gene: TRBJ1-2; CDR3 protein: ASTPTQGINYGYT
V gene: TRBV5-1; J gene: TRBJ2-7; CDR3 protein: ASSTNVGTGVYEQY
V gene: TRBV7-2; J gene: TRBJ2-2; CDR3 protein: ASSLFTGELF
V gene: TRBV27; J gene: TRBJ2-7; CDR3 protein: ASSLWGTGGYEQY
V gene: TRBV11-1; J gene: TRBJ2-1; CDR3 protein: ASSPGTGGNNEQF
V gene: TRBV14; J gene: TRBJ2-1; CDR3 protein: ASSQDWRPRGTYNEQF
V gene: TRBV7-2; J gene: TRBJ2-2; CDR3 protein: ARSVVGNTGELF
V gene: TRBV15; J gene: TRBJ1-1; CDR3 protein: ATSRRGENTEAF
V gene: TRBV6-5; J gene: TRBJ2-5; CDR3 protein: ATWTSGNVRETQY
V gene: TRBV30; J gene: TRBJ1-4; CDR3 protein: AWSIREKLF
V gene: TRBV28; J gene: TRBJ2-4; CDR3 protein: ASSEGGKNIQY
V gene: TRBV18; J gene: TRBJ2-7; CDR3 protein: ASSHERNYEQY
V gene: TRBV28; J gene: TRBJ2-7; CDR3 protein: ASSSGTSYEQY
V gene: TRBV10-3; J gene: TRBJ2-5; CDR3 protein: AISGEADRTQETQY
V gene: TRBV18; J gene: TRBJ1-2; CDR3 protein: ASSPPAEGYT
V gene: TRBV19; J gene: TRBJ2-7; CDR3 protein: ASSISGLSYEQY